The 8 T cell receptor beta chains in this list originate from one sample, sequenced in a study of CD8 T cells in ankylosing spondylitis. One entry per CDR3 protein results from TCRdb running MiXCR on the 5' RACE reads. The table includes 350,000 or so distinct CDR3 sequences, 14% to 15% detected once. The sequenced material came from blood, either unsorted or a sorted T cell fraction (not recorded which). Receptors were obtained from a male donor with ankylosing spondylitis or in good health (not recorded which).

This clonotype was seen a handful of times. The rearrangement uses TRBV27 and TRBJ2-1, with 10 bases identical to TRBD2. The length of the CDR3 is 18 residues. Germline assignment: CDR1 MNHEY and CDR2 SMNVEV (reference sequence). Trimming cost V 3 bases and J 2 bases; bases outside gene matches: 10. CDR3 nucleotides: TGTGCCAGCAGTTTTGGACAAGGGGGGACTAGCGCCTACAATGAGCAGTTCTTC. Translation: CASSFGQGGTSAYNEQFF.

The chain joins TRBV12-3 or TRBV12-4 to TRBJ1-1; D possibly corresponds to TRBD1 (5 bases). This CDR3 has 14 amino acids. V gave up 6 bases and J gave up 5 bases, with 16 bases separating them. CDR3 loop: CASSPRGPSTEAFF. DNA for the CDR3: TGTGCCAGCAGCCCCCGGGGACCCTCGACTGAAGCTTTCTTT.

A few counts support this clonotype. J is TRBJ1-3 and V is TRBV10-2; D gene unclear. From germline, CDR1 is WSHSY and CDR2 SAAADI. This CDR3 spans 14 amino acids. Deletions cut 5 bases from V and 2 bases from J, with 10 bases between. Here the CDR3 reads CASSSGSTGNTIYF. CDR3 nucleotide sequence: TGCGCCAGCAGTTCCGGGTCTACTGGAAACACCATATATTTT.

The chain employs TRBV6-1 and TRBJ1-4, with a weak D call TRBD1 (6 bases). This CDR3 has 13 residues. V lost 7 bases, J lost 7 bases, and 13 bases lay in between. CDR1 and CDR2 from the germline V gene are MNHNS and SASEGT. The CDR3 DNA follows: TGTGCCAGCACCAGGGGTCAGAGTGAAAAACTGTTTTTT. Its translation is CASTRGQSEKLFF.

CDR3 in DNA: TGCAGTGCTAGCGAGGAAGGGCCGTATGGCTACACCTTC. Its translation is CSASEEGPYGYTF. The chain recombines TRBV20-1 with TRBJ1-2; D is unclear. Germline values: CDR1 DFQATT, CDR2 SNEGSKA (reference sequence). This CDR3 has 13 residues. V lost 3 bases and J 5 bases, leaving 13 bases between the germline ends.

The chain has TRBV5-1 and TRBJ2-3, with 8 bases fitting TRBD1. The CDR3 contains 16 residues. The V segment lost 2 bases and the J segment 3 bases; nucleotides outside the gene matches: 8. Germline loops: CDR1 SGHRS, CDR2 YFSETQ. This chain's CDR3 is CASSFWTGIETDTQYF. CDR3 in DNA: TGCGCCAGCAGCTTCTGGACAGGGATAGAAACAGATACGCAGTATTTT.

Points on this clonotype: This sequence may be a read error, since a much larger clone differs from it by one base. This chain links TRBV24-1 with TRBJ1-2; D not resolved. Trimming shortened V by 7 bases and J by 2 bases, and 4 bases separated the two germline ends. Germline lookup yields CDR1 KGHDR and CDR2 SFDVKD. The CDR3 loop spans 11 amino acids. Here the CDR3 DNA reads TGTGCCACCAGCAACAACTATGGCTACACCTTC. Residues: CATSNNYGYTF.

This clonotype was observed a handful of times. The chain couples TRBV18 to TRBJ2-7; D is undetermined. V was clipped by 4 bases and J by 7 bases, with 14 bases between them. The germline gives CDR1 KGHSH, CDR2 LQKENI. The CDR3 is made up of 13 amino acids. The CDR3 DNA reads TGTGCCAGCTCACTGGGCTCCTCCCGAGAGCAGTACTTC. Its protein product is CASSLGSSREQYF.